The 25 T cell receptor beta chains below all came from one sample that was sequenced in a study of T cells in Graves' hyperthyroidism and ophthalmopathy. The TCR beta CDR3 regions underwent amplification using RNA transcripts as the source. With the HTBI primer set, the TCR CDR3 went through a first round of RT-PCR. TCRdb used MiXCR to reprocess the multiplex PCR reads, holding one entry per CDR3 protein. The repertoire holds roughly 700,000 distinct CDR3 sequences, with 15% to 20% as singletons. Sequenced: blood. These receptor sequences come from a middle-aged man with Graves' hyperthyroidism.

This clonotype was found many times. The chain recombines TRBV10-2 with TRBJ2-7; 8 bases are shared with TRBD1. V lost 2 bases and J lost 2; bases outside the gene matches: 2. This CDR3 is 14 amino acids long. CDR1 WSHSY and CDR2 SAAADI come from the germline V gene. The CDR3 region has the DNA TGCGCCAGCAGTGAGACAGGGGGTGCCTACGAGCAGTACTTC. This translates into CASSETGGAYEQYF.

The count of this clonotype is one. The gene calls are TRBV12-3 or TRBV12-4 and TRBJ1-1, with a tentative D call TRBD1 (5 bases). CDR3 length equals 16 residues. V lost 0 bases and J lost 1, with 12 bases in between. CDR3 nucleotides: TGTGCCAGCAGTTTAGCGGGCCAGGGTGGGAACACTGAAGCTTTCTTT. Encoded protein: CASSLAGQGGNTEAFF.

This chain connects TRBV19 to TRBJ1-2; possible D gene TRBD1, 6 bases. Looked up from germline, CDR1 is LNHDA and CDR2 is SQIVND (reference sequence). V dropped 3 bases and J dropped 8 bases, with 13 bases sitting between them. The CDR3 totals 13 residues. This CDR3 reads CASSIRGDSGYTF. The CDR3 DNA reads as TGTGCCAGTAGTATCAGGGGCGACAGCGGCTACACCTTC.

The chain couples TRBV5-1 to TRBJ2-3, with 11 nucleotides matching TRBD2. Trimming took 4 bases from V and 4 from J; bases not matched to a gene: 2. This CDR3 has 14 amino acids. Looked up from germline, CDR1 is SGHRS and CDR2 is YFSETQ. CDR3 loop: CASSIAGGPDTQYF. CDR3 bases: TGCGCCAGCAGCATAGCGGGAGGGCCAGATACGCAGTATTTT.

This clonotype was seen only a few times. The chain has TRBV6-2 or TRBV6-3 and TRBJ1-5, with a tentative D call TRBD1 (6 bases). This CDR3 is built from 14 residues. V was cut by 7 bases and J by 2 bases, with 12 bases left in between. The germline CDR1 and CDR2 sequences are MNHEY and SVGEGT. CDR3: CASTPGDGNQPQHF. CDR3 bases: TGTGCCAGCACTCCAGGGGACGGCAATCAGCCCCAGCATTTT.

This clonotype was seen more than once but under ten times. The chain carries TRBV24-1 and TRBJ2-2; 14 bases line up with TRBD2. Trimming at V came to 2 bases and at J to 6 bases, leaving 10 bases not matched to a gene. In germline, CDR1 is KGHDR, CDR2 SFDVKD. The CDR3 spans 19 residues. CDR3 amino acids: CATSDSSGLAGGRPGELFF. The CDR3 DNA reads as TGTGCCACCAGTGATTCCTCAGGACTAGCGGGAGGAAGGCCCGGGGAGCTGTTTTTT.

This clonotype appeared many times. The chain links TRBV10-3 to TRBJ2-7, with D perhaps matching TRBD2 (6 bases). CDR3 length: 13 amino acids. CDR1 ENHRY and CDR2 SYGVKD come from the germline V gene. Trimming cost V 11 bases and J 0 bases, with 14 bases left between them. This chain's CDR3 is CAAGERASYEQYF. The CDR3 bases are TGTGCCGCCGGGGAGCGGGCCTCCTACGAGCAGTACTTC.

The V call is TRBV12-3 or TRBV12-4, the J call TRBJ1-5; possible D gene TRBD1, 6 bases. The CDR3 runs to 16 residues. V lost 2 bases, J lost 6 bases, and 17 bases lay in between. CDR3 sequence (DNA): TGTGCCAGCAGTTTAAGCTTCGGGACAACTGGTCAGCCCCAGCATTTT. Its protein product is CASSLSFGTTGQPQHF.

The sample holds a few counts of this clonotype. The CDR3 protein is CASSQGGLAGYEQYF. In nucleotides, the CDR3 is TGCGCCAGCAGCCAAGGTGGACTAGCGGGGTACGAGCAGTACTTC. The chain combines TRBV4-1 with TRBJ2-7, with 12 positions matching TRBD2. The germline V gene has CDR1 MGHRA and CDR2 YSYEKL. This CDR3 region has 15 residues. The junction had 2 bases not matched to a gene; V was cut back by 1 base and J by 4 bases.

CDR3 amino acids: CAWSALSGKNTGELFF. The DNA of the CDR3 is TGTGCCTGGAGTGCCCTTAGCGGGAAGAACACCGGGGAGCTGTTTTTT. This chain connects TRBV30 to TRBJ2-2; TRBD2 agrees at 8 bases. J gave up 1 base and V 1 base, and 5 bases lay outside the gene matches. There are 16 residues in the CDR3. The germline V gene has CDR1 GTSNPN and CDR2 SVGIG (reference sequence).

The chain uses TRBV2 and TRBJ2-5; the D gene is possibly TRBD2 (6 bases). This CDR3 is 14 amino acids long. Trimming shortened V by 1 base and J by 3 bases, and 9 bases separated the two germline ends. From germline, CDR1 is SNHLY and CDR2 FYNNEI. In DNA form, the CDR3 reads TGTGCCAGCAGTGAAGGCGGGGTCGAAGAGACCCAGTACTTC. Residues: CASSEGGVEETQYF.

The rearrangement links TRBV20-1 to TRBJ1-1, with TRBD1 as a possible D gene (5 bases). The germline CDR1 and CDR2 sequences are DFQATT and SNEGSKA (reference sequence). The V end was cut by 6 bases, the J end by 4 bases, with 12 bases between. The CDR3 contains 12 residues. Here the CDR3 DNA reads TGCAGTGCCCTTCAGACAGTCACTGAAGCTTTCTTT. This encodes CSALQTVTEAFF.

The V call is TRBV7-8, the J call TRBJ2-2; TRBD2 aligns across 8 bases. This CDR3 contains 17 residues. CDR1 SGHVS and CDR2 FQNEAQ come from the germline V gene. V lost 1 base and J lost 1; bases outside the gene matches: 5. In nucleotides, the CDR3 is TGTGCCAGCAGCTTAGTAGGGAGCGGGAGGAACACCGGGGAGCTGTTTTTT. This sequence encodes CASSLVGSGRNTGELFF.

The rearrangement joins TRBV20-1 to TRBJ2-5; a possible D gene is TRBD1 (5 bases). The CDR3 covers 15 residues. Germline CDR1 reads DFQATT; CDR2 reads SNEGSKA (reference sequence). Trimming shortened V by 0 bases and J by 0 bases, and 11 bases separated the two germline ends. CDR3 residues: CSARDVPTDQETQYF. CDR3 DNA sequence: TGCAGTGCTAGAGATGTCCCGACAGACCAAGAGACCCAGTACTTC.

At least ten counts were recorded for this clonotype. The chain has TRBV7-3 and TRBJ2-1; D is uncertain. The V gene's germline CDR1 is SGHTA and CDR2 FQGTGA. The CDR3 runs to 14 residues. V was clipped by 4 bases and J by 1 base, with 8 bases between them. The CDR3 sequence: CASSSDNSYNEQFF. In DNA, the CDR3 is TGTGCCAGCAGCTCAGACAATTCCTACAATGAGCAGTTCTTC.

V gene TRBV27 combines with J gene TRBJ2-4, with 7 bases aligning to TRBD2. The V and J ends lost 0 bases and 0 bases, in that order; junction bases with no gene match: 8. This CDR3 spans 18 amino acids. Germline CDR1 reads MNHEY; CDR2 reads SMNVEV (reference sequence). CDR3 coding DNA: TGTGCCAGCAGTTTATCGTATCGGCGGGAGCTAGCCAAAAACATTCAGTACTTC. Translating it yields CASSLSYRRELAKNIQYF.

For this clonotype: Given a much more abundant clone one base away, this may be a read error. Here the CDR3 reads CTSSSTGYNSPLHF. For the CDR3, the DNA is TGTACCAGCAGTTCGACAGGTTATAATTCACCCCTCCACTTT. V and J are TRBV12-3 or TRBV12-4 and TRBJ1-6; tentatively, D is TRBD1 (6 bases). The CDR3 covers 14 residues.

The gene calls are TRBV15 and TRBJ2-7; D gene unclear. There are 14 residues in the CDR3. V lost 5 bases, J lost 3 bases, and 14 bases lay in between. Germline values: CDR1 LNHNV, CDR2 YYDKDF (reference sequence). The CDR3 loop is CATSSRGTVYEQYF. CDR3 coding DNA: TGTGCCACCAGCTCCCGAGGAACGGTCTACGAGCAGTACTTC. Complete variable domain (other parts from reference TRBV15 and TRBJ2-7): DAMVIQNPRYQVTQFGKPVTLSCSQTLNHNVMYWYQQKSSQAPKLLFHYYDKDFNNEADTPDNFQSRRPNTSFCFLDIRSPGLGDTAMYLCATSSRGTVYEQYFGPGTRLTVT.

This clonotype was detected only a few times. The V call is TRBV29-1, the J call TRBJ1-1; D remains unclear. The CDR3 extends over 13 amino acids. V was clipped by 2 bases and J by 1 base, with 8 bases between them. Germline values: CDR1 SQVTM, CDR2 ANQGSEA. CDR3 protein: CSVEKGQNTEAFF. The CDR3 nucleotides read TGCAGCGTTGAAAAGGGTCAGAACACTGAAGCTTTCTTT. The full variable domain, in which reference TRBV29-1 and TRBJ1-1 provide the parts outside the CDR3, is SAVISQKPSRDICQRGTSLTIQCQVDSQVTMMFWYRQQPGQSLTLIATANQGSEATYESGFVIDKFPISRPNLTFSTLTVSNMSPEDSSIYLCSVEKGQNTEAFFGQGTRLTVV.

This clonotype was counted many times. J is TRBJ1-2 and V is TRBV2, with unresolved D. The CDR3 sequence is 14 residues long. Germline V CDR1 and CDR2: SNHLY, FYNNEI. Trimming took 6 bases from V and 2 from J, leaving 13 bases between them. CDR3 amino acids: CASRSPTANYGYTF. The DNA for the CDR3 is TGTGCCAGCAGATCCCCGACCGCGAACTATGGCTACACCTTC.

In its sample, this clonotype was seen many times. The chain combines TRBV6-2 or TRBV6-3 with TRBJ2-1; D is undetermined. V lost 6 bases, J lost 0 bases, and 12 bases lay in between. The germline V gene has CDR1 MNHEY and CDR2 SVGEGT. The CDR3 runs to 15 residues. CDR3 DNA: TGTGCCAGCAGGAAAACAGAGAGCTCCTACAATGAGCAGTTCTTC. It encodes CASRKTESSYNEQFF.

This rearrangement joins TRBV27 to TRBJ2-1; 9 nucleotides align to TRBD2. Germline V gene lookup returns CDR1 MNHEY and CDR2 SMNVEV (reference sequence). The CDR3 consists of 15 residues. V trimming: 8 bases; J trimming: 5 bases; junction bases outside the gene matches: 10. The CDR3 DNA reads TGTGCCAGCGCGGGGGGGACTAGCTTCCACAATGAGCAGTTCTTC. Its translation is CASAGGTSFHNEQFF.

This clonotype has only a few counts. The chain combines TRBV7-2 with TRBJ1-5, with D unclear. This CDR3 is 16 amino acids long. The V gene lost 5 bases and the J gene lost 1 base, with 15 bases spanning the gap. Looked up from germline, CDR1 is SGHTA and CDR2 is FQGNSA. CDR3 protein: CASSPTVFSSNQPQHF. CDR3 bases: TGTGCCAGCAGCCCTACAGTATTTTCGAGCAATCAGCCCCAGCATTTT. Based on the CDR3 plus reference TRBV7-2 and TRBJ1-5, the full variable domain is GAGVSQSPSNKVTEKGKDVELRCDPISGHTALYWYRQSLGQGLEFLIYFQGNSAPDKSGLPSDRFSAERTGGSVSTLTIQRTQQEDSAVYLCASSPTVFSSNQPQHFGDGTRLSIL.

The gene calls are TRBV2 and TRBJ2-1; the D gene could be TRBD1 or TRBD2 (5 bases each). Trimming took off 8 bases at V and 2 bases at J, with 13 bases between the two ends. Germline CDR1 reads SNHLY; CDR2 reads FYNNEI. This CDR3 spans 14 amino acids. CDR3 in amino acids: CASVGPLAYNEQFF. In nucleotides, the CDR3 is TGTGCCAGCGTGGGACCTTTAGCCTACAATGAGCAGTTCTTC.

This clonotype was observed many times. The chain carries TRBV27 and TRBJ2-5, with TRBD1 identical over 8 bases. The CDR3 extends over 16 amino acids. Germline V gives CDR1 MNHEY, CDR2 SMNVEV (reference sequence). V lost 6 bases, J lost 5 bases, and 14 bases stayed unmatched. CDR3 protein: CASSLTGEASQETQYF. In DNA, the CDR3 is TGTGCCAGCAGCTTGACAGGGGAGGCTTCACAGGAGACCCAGTACTTC.